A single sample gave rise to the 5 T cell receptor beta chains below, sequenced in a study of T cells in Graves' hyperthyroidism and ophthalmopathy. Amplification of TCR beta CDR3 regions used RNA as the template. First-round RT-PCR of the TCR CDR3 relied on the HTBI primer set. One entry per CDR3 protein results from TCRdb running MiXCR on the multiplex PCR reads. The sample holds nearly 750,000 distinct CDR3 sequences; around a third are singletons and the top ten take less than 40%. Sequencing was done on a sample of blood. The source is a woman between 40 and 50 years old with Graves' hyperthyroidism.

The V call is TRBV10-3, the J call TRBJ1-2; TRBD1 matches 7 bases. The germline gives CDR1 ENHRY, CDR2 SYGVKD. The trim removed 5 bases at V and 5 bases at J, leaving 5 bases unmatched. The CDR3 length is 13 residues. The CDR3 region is CAISPGQAYGYTF. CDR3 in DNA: TGTGCCATCAGTCCTGGACAGGCGTATGGCTACACCTTC.

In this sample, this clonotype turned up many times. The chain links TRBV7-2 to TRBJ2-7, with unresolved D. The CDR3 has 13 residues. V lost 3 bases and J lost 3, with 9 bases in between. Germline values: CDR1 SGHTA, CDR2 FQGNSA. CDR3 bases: TGTGCCAGCAGCTTTGACAAACTCTACGAGCAGTACTTC. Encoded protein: CASSFDKLYEQYF.

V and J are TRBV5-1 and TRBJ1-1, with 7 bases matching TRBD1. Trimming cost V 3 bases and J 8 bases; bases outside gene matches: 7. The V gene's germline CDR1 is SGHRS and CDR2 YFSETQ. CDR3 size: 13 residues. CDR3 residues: CASSSQGGREAFF. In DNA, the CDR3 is TGCGCCAGCAGCTCCCAGGGGGGACGGGAAGCTTTCTTT. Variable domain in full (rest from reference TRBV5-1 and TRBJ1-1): KAGVTQTPRYLIKTRGQQVTLSCSPISGHRSVSWYQQTPGQGLQFLFEYFSETQRNKGNFPGRFSGRQFSNSRSEMNVSTLELGDSALYLCASSSQGGREAFFGQGTRLTVV.

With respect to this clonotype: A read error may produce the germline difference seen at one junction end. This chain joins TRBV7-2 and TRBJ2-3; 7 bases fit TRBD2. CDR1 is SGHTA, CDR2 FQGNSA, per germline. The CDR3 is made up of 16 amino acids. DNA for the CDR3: TGTGCCAGCAGCCTAGCCTTAGCGGGTGGGACAGATACGCAGTATTTT. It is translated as CASSLALAGGTDTQYF.

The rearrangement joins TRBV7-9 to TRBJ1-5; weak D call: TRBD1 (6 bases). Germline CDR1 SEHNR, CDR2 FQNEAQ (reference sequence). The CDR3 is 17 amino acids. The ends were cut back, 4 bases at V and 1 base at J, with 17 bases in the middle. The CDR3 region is CASSSPQGIVSNQPQHF. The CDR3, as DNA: TGTGCCAGCAGCTCACCACAGGGAATAGTGAGCAATCAGCCCCAGCATTTT.